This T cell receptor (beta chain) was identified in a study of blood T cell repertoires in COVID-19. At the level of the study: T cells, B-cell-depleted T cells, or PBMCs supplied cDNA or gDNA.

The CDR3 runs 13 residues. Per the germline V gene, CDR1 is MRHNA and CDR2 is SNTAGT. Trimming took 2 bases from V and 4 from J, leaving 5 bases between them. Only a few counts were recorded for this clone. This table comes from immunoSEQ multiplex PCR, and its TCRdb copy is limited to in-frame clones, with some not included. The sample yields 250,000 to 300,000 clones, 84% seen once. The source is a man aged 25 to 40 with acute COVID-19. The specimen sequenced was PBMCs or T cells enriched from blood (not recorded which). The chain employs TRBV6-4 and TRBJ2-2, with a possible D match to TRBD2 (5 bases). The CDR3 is CASSDGSTGELFF. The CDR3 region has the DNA TGTGCCAGCAGTGACGGGAGCACCGGGGAGCTGTTTTTT.